This T cell receptor (beta chain) came from a study of T cell responses to AZD1222 COVID-19 vaccine. On the study more broadly: Second-dose intervals near 4 or 12 weeks were combined.

Measured with immunoSEQ multiplex PCR; TCRdb has only the in-frame clones, and not every one. The repertoire consists of 85,000 to 130,000 clones, with roughly 93% occurring once and the leading ten covering roughly 5%. Concerning this clone: Its antigen is not identified.

Study observations and caveats: Dominant CD4 TCR responses targeted spike regions 160-218 and 743-854. No repertoire was sampled before or during the peak T cell response, only after it. Two doses of AZD1222 preceded a rise in Spike-specific TCR breadth and depth.

The TCR sequence derives from an adult in good health. Here the sequenced sample was peripheral blood, taken on day 0 of AZD1222 vaccination.

The CDR3 loop is CASSTRGQETQYF. In nucleotides, the CDR3 is TGTGCCAGCAGTACCCGAGGTCAAGAGACCCAGTACTTC. The rearrangement uses TRBV6-5 and TRBJ2-5; D is ambiguous. V dropped 5 bases and J dropped 2 bases, with 9 bases sitting between them. This CDR3 spans 13 amino acids. Per germline, CDR1 MNHEY and CDR2 SVGAGI.